This T cell receptor beta chain was identified in a study of identical twins. Study-wide results and caveats: Invariant MAIT and iNKT cells are populations that could partly confound zero-insertion analyses.

Note on this clonotype: Its cognate antigen is unknown.

Template switching added a universal primer site, and cDNA bore unique molecular identifiers. TCRdb fed the 5' RACE reads into MiXCR, producing one record per CDR3 protein. The table shows 1.5 million to 2 million distinct CDR3 sequences, with around a third occurring only once. Sequences were obtained from cord blood. This sequence was found in a newborn girl in good health.

CDR3 region: CASSELAGVDTGELFF. CDR3 DNA sequence: TGTGCCAGCAGTGAGCTAGCGGGGGTGGACACCGGGGAGCTGTTTTTT. The chain employs TRBV27 and TRBJ2-2; TRBD2 agrees at 10 bases. V lost 5 bases to trimming and J lost 3 bases; unmatched junction nucleotides: 6. Germline V gives CDR1 MNHEY, CDR2 SMNVEV (reference sequence). This CDR3 is 16 amino acids long.